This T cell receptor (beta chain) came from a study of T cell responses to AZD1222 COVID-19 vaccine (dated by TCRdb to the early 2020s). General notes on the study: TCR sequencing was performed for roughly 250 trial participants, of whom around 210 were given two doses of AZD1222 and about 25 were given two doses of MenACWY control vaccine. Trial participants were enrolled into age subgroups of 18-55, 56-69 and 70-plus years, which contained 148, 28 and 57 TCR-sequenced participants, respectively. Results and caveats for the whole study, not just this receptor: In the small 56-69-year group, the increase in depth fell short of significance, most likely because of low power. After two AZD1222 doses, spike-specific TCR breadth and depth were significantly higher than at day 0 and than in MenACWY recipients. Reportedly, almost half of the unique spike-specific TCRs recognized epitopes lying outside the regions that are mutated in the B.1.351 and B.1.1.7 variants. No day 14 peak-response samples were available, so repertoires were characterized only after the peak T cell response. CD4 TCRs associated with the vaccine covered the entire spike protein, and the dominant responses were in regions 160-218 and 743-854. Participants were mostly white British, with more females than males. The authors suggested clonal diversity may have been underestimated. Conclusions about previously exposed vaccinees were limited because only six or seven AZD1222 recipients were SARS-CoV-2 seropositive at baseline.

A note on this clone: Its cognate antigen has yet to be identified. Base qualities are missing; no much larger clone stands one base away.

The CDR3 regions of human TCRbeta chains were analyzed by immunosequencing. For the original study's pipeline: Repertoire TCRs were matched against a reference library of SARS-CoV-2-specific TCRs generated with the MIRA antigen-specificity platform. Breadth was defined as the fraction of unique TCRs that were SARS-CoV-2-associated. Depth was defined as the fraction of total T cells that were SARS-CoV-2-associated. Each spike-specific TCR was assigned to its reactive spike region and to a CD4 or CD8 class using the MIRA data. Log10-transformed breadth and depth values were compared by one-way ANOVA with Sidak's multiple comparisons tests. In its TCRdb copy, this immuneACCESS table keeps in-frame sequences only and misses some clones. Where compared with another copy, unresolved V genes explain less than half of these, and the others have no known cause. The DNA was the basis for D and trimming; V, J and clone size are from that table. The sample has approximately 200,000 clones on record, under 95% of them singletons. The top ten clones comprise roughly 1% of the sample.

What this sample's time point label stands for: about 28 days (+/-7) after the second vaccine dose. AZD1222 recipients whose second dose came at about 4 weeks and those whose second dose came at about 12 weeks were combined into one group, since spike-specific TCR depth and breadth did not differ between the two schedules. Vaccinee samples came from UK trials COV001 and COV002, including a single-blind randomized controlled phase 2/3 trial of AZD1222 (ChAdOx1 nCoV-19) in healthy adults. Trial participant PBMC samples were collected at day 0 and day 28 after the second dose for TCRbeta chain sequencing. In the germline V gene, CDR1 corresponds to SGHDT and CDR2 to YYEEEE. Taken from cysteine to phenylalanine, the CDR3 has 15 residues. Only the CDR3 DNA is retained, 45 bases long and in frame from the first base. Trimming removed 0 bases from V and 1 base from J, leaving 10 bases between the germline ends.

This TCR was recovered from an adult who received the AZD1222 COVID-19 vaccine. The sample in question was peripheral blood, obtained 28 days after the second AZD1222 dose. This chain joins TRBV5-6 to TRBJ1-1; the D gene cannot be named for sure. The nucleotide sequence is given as TGTGCCAGCAGCTTGGTTGGCAGGTGGAACACTGAAGCTTTCTTT. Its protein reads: CASSLVGRWNTEAFF.